These 8 T cell receptor beta chains were all obtained from the same sample, sequenced in a study of T-cell reconstitution after alpha-beta-depleted transplantation in children. The authors prepared the TCRbeta library with unique molecular identifiers. TCRdb reanalysed the PCR reads using MiXCR and keeps one entry per CDR3 protein. The data hold 90,000 to 130,000 distinct CDR3 sequences, with around 10% observed a single time. Sequenced material: PBMCs, taken before TCRalphabeta/CD19-depleted stem cell transplant. These receptors were collected from a boy under 10 years old with acute lymphoblastic leukemia, due to receive a stem cell transplant.

This clonotype was seen many times. The V call is TRBV10-2, the J call TRBJ2-7; D is undetermined. The CDR3 extends over 11 amino acids. Germline V gene sequence: CDR1 WSHSY, CDR2 SAAADI. V lost 2 bases, J lost 3 bases, and 2 bases lay in between. The CDR3 region is CASSENYEQYF. The CDR3 coding sequence is TGCGCCAGCAGTGAGAACTACGAGCAGTACTTC.

This clonotype showed up just a few times. The chain employs TRBV9 and TRBJ2-1, with 7 bases aligning to TRBD2. CDR1 and CDR2 (germline): SGDLS, YYNGEE. The CDR3 totals 17 residues. The J segment lost 8 bases and the V segment lost 3 bases, leaving 17 bases of the junction unmatched. The DNA for the CDR3 is TGTGCCAGCAGCGCACCAACGGGACTATCACGAACCCATGAGCAGTTCTTC. Translation gives CASSAPTGLSRTHEQFF.

This clonotype was seen ten or more times. The chain combines TRBV18 with TRBJ2-1, with D perhaps matching TRBD1 or TRBD2 (5 bases each). CDR3 length equals 17 residues. CDR1 is KGHSH and CDR2 is LQKENI in the germline V gene. V lost 0 bases and J 7 bases, leaving 19 bases between the germline ends. Here the CDR3 DNA reads TGTGCCAGCTCACCACCGAGTCAATCGGGACGGATTAATGAGCAGTTCTTC. This translates into CASSPPSQSGRINEQFF. Using reference TRBV18 and TRBJ2-1 for the parts outside the CDR3, the full variable domain is NAGVMQNPRHLVRRRGQEARLRCSPMKGHSHVYWYRQLPEEGLKFMVYLQKENIIDESGMPKERFSAEFPKEGPSILRIQQVVRGDSAAYFCASSPPSQSGRINEQFFGPGTRLTVL.

This chain links TRBV29-1 with TRBJ2-1; D ambiguous. V lost 4 bases and J lost 16, with 14 bases in between. CDR1 and CDR2 (germline): SQVTM, ANQGSEA. The CDR3 totals 10 residues. The CDR3 DNA reads as TGCAGCGTTGTGAGCACCCGCCTTTTCTTC. Translating gives CSVVSTRLFF.

V is TRBV29-1 and J is TRBJ2-7; TRBD1 might be the D (6 bases). Germline-derived CDR1 and CDR2 are SQVTM and ANQGSEA. Trimming stripped 6 bases from V and 2 bases from J, with 11 bases between. The length of the CDR3 is 12 residues. CDR3 coding DNA: TGCAGCGTGCTAGGACAGCCCTACGAGCAGTACTTC. Amino acid sequence: CSVLGQPYEQYF.

This clonotype was found many times. J is TRBJ2-1 and V is TRBV6-5; 7 positions match TRBD2. Trimming removed 4 bases from V and 5 bases from J; junction bases left unmatched: 5. This CDR3 is 14 amino acids long. The germline CDR1 and CDR2 sequences are MNHEY and SVGAGI. The CDR3: CASSSGLKHNEQFF. Here the CDR3 DNA reads TGTGCCAGCAGTTCGGGACTAAAACACAATGAGCAGTTCTTC.

V and J are TRBV5-1 and TRBJ1-5, with unresolved D. With 3 bases removed from V and 6 bases from J, the gap between germline ends came to 13 bases. The length of the CDR3 is 14 residues. The V gene's germline CDR1 is SGHRS and CDR2 YFSETQ. CDR3 bases: TGCGCCAGCAGCTGGAGACCTCATTCTCAGCCCCAGCATTTT. Amino acid sequence: CASSWRPHSQPQHF.

The V gene is TRBV4-1, the J gene TRBJ2-1; D is perhaps TRBD2 (6 bases). This CDR3 has 16 amino acids. Germline V gene lookup returns CDR1 MGHRA and CDR2 YSYEKL. V lost 1 base, J lost 5 bases, and 15 bases lay in between. The CDR3 DNA follows: TGCGCCAGCAGCCAAGTGACCGGGAGAGTCGACAATGAGCAGTTCTTC. This encodes CASSQVTGRVDNEQFF.